These 17 T cell receptor beta chains share one sample of origin, sequenced in a study of blood T cell repertoires in COVID-19. TCRdb keeps only in-frame clones here, not all; method: immunoSEQ multiplex PCR. The sample includes approximately 350,000 clones, around 83% of them seen just once. The material sequenced was PBMCs or T cells enriched from blood (not recorded which). These receptors were obtained from a woman in her forties or fifties who had recovered from COVID-19.

The chain recombines TRBV19 with TRBJ1-5; TRBD1 agrees at 9 bases. The CDR3 is made up of 16 amino acids. Germline V gives CDR1 LNHDA, CDR2 SQIVND (reference sequence). V shed 4 bases, J shed 4 bases, and the junction held 8 bases outside the gene matches. The CDR3 nucleotides read TGTGCCAGTAGTACCCCACCCGGGACAGGGAATCAGCCCCAGCATTTT. Its protein is CASSTPPGTGNQPQHF. Full variable domain (remainder filled in from reference TRBV19 and TRBJ1-5): DGGITQSPKYLFRKEGQNVTLSCEQNLNHDAMYWYRQDPGQGLRLIYYSQIVNDFQKGDIAEGYSVSREKKESFPLTVTSAQKNPTAFYLCASSTPPGTGNQPQHFGDGTRLSIL.

V gene TRBV5-1 combines with J gene TRBJ2-1; D uncertain. The CDR3 is 13 amino acids. The ends were cut back, 4 bases at V and 5 bases at J, with 10 bases in the middle. Germline CDR1 is SGHRS and CDR2 is YFSETQ. The CDR3 protein is CASSLNTNNEQFF. The CDR3, as DNA: TGCGCCAGCAGCCTCAACACCAACAATGAGCAGTTCTTC.

The CDR3 bases are TGTGCCAGCAGTGTGTTGAGCTCCTACAATGAGCAGTTCTTC. This encodes CASSVLSSYNEQFF. The chain recombines TRBV2 with TRBJ2-1; D ambiguous. In germline, CDR1 is SNHLY, CDR2 FYNNEI. Trimming shortened V by 4 bases and J by 0 bases, and 7 bases separated the two germline ends. This CDR3 spans 14 amino acids.

The chain has TRBV5-6 and TRBJ2-7; 11 bases are a match to TRBD1. CDR1 SGHDT and CDR2 YYEEEE come from the germline V gene. V trimming: 4 bases; J trimming: 6 bases; junction bases outside the gene matches: 6. The length of the CDR3 is 14 residues. CDR3 coding DNA: TGTGCCAGCAGCGGGGACAGGGGGAGAAGCGAGCAGTACTTC. Translation: CASSGDRGRSEQYF.

V is TRBV5-8 and J is TRBJ2-1; the D gene is possibly TRBD1 (5 bases). CDR3 length: 15 residues. V lost 2 bases and J 3 bases, leaving 12 bases between the germline ends. Germline V CDR1 and CDR2: SGHTS, YDEGEE. The CDR3 here is CASSFQGSYYNEQFF. In nucleotides, the CDR3 is TGTGCCAGCAGCTTCCAGGGATCTTACTACAATGAGCAGTTCTTC.

The chain carries TRBV6-5 and TRBJ2-3; 10 bases map to TRBD2. Germline CDR1 MNHEY, CDR2 SVGAGI. The CDR3 consists of 15 residues. V was clipped by 7 bases and J by 7 bases; unmatched bases: 11. The CDR3 bases are TGTGCCAGCAACCTACTAGCGGGAAGTTCGCATACGCAGTATTTT. It translates to CASNLLAGSSHTQYF.

The rearrangement joins TRBV27 to TRBJ1-2; 8 bases agree with TRBD1. V dropped 6 bases and J dropped 4; count of bases not matched to a gene: 7. This CDR3 region has 14 residues. Per the germline V gene, CDR1 is MNHEY and CDR2 is SMNVEV (reference sequence). CDR3 DNA: TGTGCCAGCAGCGACAGGGGCTGGAGCTATGGCTACACCTTC. Translation gives CASSDRGWSYGYTF.

This chain uses TRBV19 with TRBJ1-5, with a possible D match to TRBD1 (5 bases). CDR3 length: 16 residues. Trimming took off 5 bases at V and 1 base at J, with 15 bases between the two ends. Germline V gene lookup returns CDR1 LNHDA and CDR2 SQIVND (reference sequence). The chain's CDR3 is CASSGGARGSNQPQHF. CDR3 sequence (DNA): TGTGCCAGTAGTGGGGGAGCGCGGGGAAGCAATCAGCCCCAGCATTTT. Supplemented by reference TRBV19 and TRBJ1-5, the full variable domain reads DGGITQSPKYLFRKEGQNVTLSCEQNLNHDAMYWYRQDPGQGLRLIYYSQIVNDFQKGDIAEGYSVSREKKESFPLTVTSAQKNPTAFYLCASSGGARGSNQPQHFGDGTRLSIL.

The chain uses TRBV27 and TRBJ1-1; no definite D call. The CDR3 loop spans 13 amino acids. Trimming took 6 bases from V and 5 from J, leaving 13 bases between them. Germline V CDR1 and CDR2: MNHEY, SMNVEV (reference sequence). CDR3 DNA: TGTGCCAGCAGCCCCATCGGTGGTACTGAAGCTTTCTTT. Amino acid sequence: CASSPIGGTEAFF.

The rearrangement links TRBV7-9 to TRBJ1-4, with D possibly being TRBD1 (6 bases). This CDR3 has 15 amino acids. Per germline, CDR1 SEHNR and CDR2 FQNEAQ (reference sequence). V shed 4 bases and J shed 7 bases, with 16 bases lying between them. As DNA, the CDR3 is TGTGCCAGCAGCTCGTACAGGGATCAAGGTGAAAAACTGTTTTTT. Translating it yields CASSSYRDQGEKLFF.

The J gene is TRBJ1-4, the V gene TRBV11-2; TRBD1 agrees at 8 bases. With V trimmed by 5 bases and J by 4 bases, 6 bases remained unmatched. This CDR3 contains 15 residues. Germline assignment: CDR1 SGHAT and CDR2 FQNNGV. This CDR3 reads CASSTGTGHNEKLFF. In DNA, the CDR3 is TGTGCCAGCAGCACAGGGACAGGACATAATGAAAAACTGTTTTTT.

This chain uses TRBV20-1 with TRBJ1-2; tentatively, D is TRBD1 (6 bases). Trimming stripped 3 bases from V and 5 bases from J, with 13 bases between. The CDR3 extends over 13 amino acids. The germline V gene encodes CDR1 DFQATT and CDR2 SNEGSKA (reference sequence). The CDR3 DNA reads as TGCAGTGCTAGTGTACAGGGTTCATATGGCTACACCTTC. Amino acids: CSASVQGSYGYTF.

The CDR3: CASSLFPGGDTQYF. In DNA, the CDR3 is TGTGCCAGCAGCTTATTTCCAGGGGGAGATACGCAGTATTTT. V is TRBV11-1 and J is TRBJ2-3; TRBD1 aligns across 7 bases. V lost 2 bases to trimming and J lost 5 bases; unmatched junction nucleotides: 4. The CDR3 length is 14 residues. Germline V gene sequence: CDR1 SGHAT, CDR2 FQDESV (reference sequence).

The CDR3 DNA reads TGTGCCAGCAGCCAAGAAGGCCTAGGGGGCACAGATACGCAGTATTTT. Protein sequence: CASSQEGLGGTDTQYF. The rearrangement joins TRBV4-2 to TRBJ2-3; D is possibly TRBD1 (5 bases). Between the trimmed V and J ends, which lost 0 bases and 1 base, there was a span of 11 bases. CDR3 size: 16 residues. Germline assignment: CDR1 LGHNA and CDR2 YNFKEQ.

This clone was counted a single time. This chain joins TRBV12-5 and TRBJ2-1; the match to TRBD1 covers 7 bases. Germline V gene data show CDR1 as LGHNT and CDR2 as FRNRAP. CDR3 length: 17 amino acids. With 2 bases clipped from V and 2 bases from J, the junction kept 9 bases outside the gene matches. CDR3 amino acids: CASGLFQRQGTYNEQFF. CDR3 sequence (DNA): TGTGCTAGTGGTTTGTTCCAACGACAGGGAACCTACAATGAGCAGTTCTTC.

This rearrangement joins TRBV7-9 to TRBJ2-2; TRBD1 matches at 9 bases. Looked up from germline, CDR1 is SEHNR and CDR2 is FQNEAQ (reference sequence). J was trimmed by 1 base and V by 3 bases; bases with no gene match: 9. The CDR3 length is 18 residues. CDR3 sequence (DNA): TGTGCCAGCAGCTTTGACAGGGGGTCTAACTTGAACACCGGGGAGCTGTTTTTT. Its translation is CASSFDRGSNLNTGELFF. Using reference TRBV7-9 and TRBJ2-2 for the parts outside the CDR3, the full variable domain is DTGVSQNPRHKITKRGQNVTFRCDPISEHNRLYWYRQTLGQGPEFLTYFQNEAQLEKSRLLSDRFSAERPKGSFSTLEIQRTEQGDSAMYLCASSFDRGSNLNTGELFFGEGSRLTVL.

This chain uses TRBV7-2 with TRBJ2-3; possibly TRBD2 for D (6 bases). The CDR3 is 16 amino acids. The germline gives CDR1 SGHTA, CDR2 FQGNSA. V lost 2 bases and J 2 bases, leaving 14 bases between the germline ends. Written as DNA, the CDR3 is TGTGCCAGCAGCTTAAGTGGCCTAGCGAACACAGATACGCAGTATTTT. Protein sequence: CASSLSGLANTDTQYF.